Each of the 28 T cell receptor beta chains below was sequenced from the same sample in a study of cytomegalovirus exposure and HLA in healthy donors. The study ran its PCR with 60 Vbeta and 13 Jbeta primers. The protocol was immunoSEQ multiplex PCR, while the TCRdb copy is restricted to in-frame clones and leaves out a portion. The profile shows 75,000 to 95,000 clones, 69% of them singletons. Sequencing was performed on PBMCs. These receptors were collected from a man in his forties or fifties in good health and CMV-seronegative.

This chain uses TRBV30 with TRBJ1-2; D is unclear. The germline V and J ends were trimmed by 1 base and 0 bases, with 9 bases remaining between them. The CDR3 has 14 amino acids. Germline values: CDR1 GTSNPN, CDR2 SVGIG (reference sequence). CDR3: CAWSAVRANYGYTF. The CDR3 DNA sequence: TGTGCCTGGAGTGCAGTGCGGGCTAACTATGGCTACACCTTC.

V is TRBV5-1 and J is TRBJ2-1; 9 bases are shared with TRBD2. This CDR3 spans 16 amino acids. V shed 4 bases, J shed 2 bases, and the junction held 7 bases outside the gene matches. Germline-derived CDR1 and CDR2 are SGHRS and YFSETQ. The CDR3 loop is CASSPNPSGTYNEQFF. In nucleotides, the CDR3 is TGCGCCAGCAGCCCGAACCCTAGCGGGACCTACAATGAGCAGTTCTTC.

The chain employs TRBV27 and TRBJ1-2; 8 nucleotides line up with TRBD1. CDR1 MNHEY and CDR2 SMNVEV come from the germline V gene (reference sequence). Germline trimming cut 4 bases from V and 2 bases from J; bases unmatched to any gene: 6. The CDR3 runs 15 residues. CDR3 nucleotide sequence: TGTGCCAGCAGTTCGGACAGGGAAAGGAACTATGGCTACACCTTC. Translation gives CASSSDRERNYGYTF.

This chain links TRBV4-3 with TRBJ2-5; weak D call: TRBD2 (5 bases). Germline CDR1 and CDR2: LGHNA and YSLEER. The CDR3 is made up of 15 amino acids. Trimming removed 0 bases from V and 0 bases from J, with 8 bases in between. The CDR3 reads CASSQERGNQETQYF. As DNA, the CDR3 is TGCGCCAGCAGCCAAGAGAGAGGGAACCAAGAGACCCAGTACTTC.

V and J are TRBV5-4 and TRBJ1-1, with 7 bases fitting TRBD1. V lost 0 bases and J lost 11; bases outside the gene matches: 7. This CDR3 is 13 amino acids long. Per germline, CDR1 SGHNT and CDR2 YYREEE (reference sequence). The CDR3 sequence is CASSLGGTVTAFF. CDR3 DNA sequence: TGTGCCAGCAGCTTGGGAGGGACAGTCACGGCTTTCTTT.

This chain uses TRBV11-1 with TRBJ2-5; 7 nucleotides match TRBD2. The CDR3 contains 17 residues. CDR1 and CDR2 from the germline V gene are SGHAT and FQDESV (reference sequence). Trimming took 5 bases from V and 4 from J; bases not matched to a gene: 16. The chain's CDR3 is CASSKSSAGSIAETQYF. CDR3 in DNA: TGTGCCAGCAGCAAAAGCTCAGCGGGAAGTATAGCAGAGACCCAGTACTTC. Using reference TRBV11-1 and TRBJ2-5 for the parts outside the CDR3, the full variable domain is EAEVAQSPRYKITEKSQAVAFWCDPISGHATLYWYRQILGQGPELLVQFQDESVVDDSQLPKDRFSAERLKGVDSTLKIQPAELGDSAMYLCASSKSSAGSIAETQYFGPGTRLLVL.

The CDR3 loop is CASSQDRENEQFF. The DNA of the CDR3 is TGCGCCAGCAGCCAAGATCGAGAGAATGAGCAGTTCTTC. V is TRBV4-3 and J is TRBJ2-1; D is unclear. V lost 0 bases and J 7 bases, leaving 7 bases between the germline ends. Germline V gene data show CDR1 as LGHNA and CDR2 as YSLEER. The CDR3 is 13 amino acids.

The gene calls are TRBV4-2 and TRBJ1-1; no reliable D call. Germline lookup yields CDR1 LGHNA and CDR2 YNFKEQ. The V and J ends lost 0 bases and 8 bases respectively, with 7 bases between them. The CDR3 loop spans 12 amino acids. The CDR3 bases are TGTGCCAGCAGCCAAGATTTGAGAGAAGCTTTCTTT. Translation gives CASSQDLREAFF.

The chain employs TRBV7-2 and TRBJ2-6, with a weak D call TRBD2 (5 bases). The germline CDR1 and CDR2 sequences are SGHTA and FQGNSA. V lost 5 bases and J lost 0, with 8 bases in between. The length of the CDR3 is 15 residues. CDR3 DNA: TGTGCCAGCAGCCGACGGGGCTCTGGGGCCAACGTCCTGACTTTC. Protein product: CASSRRGSGANVLTF. Drawing the rest from reference TRBV7-2 and TRBJ2-6, the complete variable domain is GAGVSQSPSNKVTEKGKDVELRCDPISGHTALYWYRQSLGQGLEFLIYFQGNSAPDKSGLPSDRFSAERTGGSVSTLTIQRTQQEDSAVYLCASSRRGSGANVLTFGAGSRLTVL.

The genes are TRBV5-1 and TRBJ2-3; 8 positions match TRBD1. The germline V gene has CDR1 SGHRS and CDR2 YFSETQ. The CDR3 runs 14 residues. Trimming removed 4 bases from V and 4 bases from J; junction bases left unmatched: 5. The CDR3 DNA reads as TGCGCCAGCAGCCACGGACAGGGCCCAGATACGCAGTATTTT. This translates into CASSHGQGPDTQYF. The full variable domain, rest sourced from reference TRBV5-1 and TRBJ2-3, is KAGVTQTPRYLIKTRGQQVTLSCSPISGHRSVSWYQQTPGQGLQFLFEYFSETQRNKGNFPGRFSGRQFSNSRSEMNVSTLELGDSALYLCASSHGQGPDTQYFGPGTRLTVL.

The chain recombines TRBV9 with TRBJ1-6; 7 bases are a match to TRBD1. The CDR3 sequence is 15 residues long. Germline lookup yields CDR1 SGDLS and CDR2 YYNGEE. V lost 4 bases to trimming and J lost 2 bases; unmatched junction nucleotides: 3. CDR3 amino acids: CASSQGGAYNSPLHF. The DNA for the CDR3 is TGTGCCAGCAGCCAGGGGGGCGCCTATAATTCACCCCTCCACTTT. The full variable domain, with the rest looked up from reference TRBV9 and TRBJ1-6, is DSGVTQTPKHLITATGQRVTLRCSPRSGDLSVYWYQQSLDQGLQFLIQYYNGEERAKGNILERFSAQQFPDLHSELNLSSLELGDSALYFCASSQGGAYNSPLHFGNGTRLTVT.

V usage is TRBV5-6 and J usage is TRBJ2-3; 7 positions match TRBD2. Looked up from germline, CDR1 is SGHDT and CDR2 is YYEEEE. The CDR3 runs 17 residues. Germline trimming cut 1 base from V and 2 bases from J; bases unmatched to any gene: 10. As DNA, the CDR3 is TGTGCCAGCAGCTTGATTCCCGGGGGAGGGGACACAGATACGCAGTATTTT. Protein sequence: CASSLIPGGGDTDTQYF.

The CDR3 protein is CASSPGTTTNEKLFF. CDR3 in DNA: TGTGCCAGCAGCCCGGGGACTACAACTAATGAAAAACTGTTTTTT. The chain combines TRBV28 with TRBJ1-4; perhaps TRBD1 as D (5 bases). The CDR3 sequence is 15 residues long. Germline V lookup: CDR1 MDHEN, CDR2 SYDVKM. V was shortened by 6 bases and J by 0 bases, with 11 bases between the two germline ends.

This clone appeared once. V usage is TRBV9 and J usage is TRBJ2-3, with D perhaps TRBD1 (6 bases). Trimming took off 6 bases at V and 2 bases at J, with 13 bases between the two ends. The CDR3 extends over 14 amino acids. CDR1 and CDR2 (germline): SGDLS, YYNGEE. The CDR3 spells CASKSRQDTDTQYF. CDR3 nucleotides: TGTGCCAGCAAATCCAGACAGGACACAGATACGCAGTATTTT.

This clone was counted a single time. The chain uses TRBV30 and TRBJ2-3, with D maybe TRBD1 (5 bases). V was pared by 5 bases and J by 1 base, with 16 bases between. The CDR3 extends over 15 amino acids. Germline V gene sequence: CDR1 GTSNPN, CDR2 SVGIG (reference sequence). The CDR3 sequence: CAWASPLQGTDTQYF. CDR3 DNA sequence: TGTGCCTGGGCGAGTCCGTTACAGGGCACAGATACGCAGTATTTT.

This chain connects TRBV11-2 to TRBJ1-5, with D uncertain. Trimming removed 1 base at V and 2 bases at J, with 9 bases between. Germline V CDR1 and CDR2: SGHAT, FQNNGV. The CDR3 is 15 residues long. CDR3 in DNA: TGTGCCAGCAGCTTAGCAGGTAATGGCAATCAGCCCCAGCATTTT. Amino acid sequence: CASSLAGNGNQPQHF. Variable domain in full (rest from reference TRBV11-2 and TRBJ1-5): EAGVAQSPRYKIIEKRQSVAFWCNPISGHATLYWYQQILGQGPKLLIQFQNNGVVDDSQLPKDRFSAERLKGVDSTLKIQPAKLEDSAVYLCASSLAGNGNQPQHFGDGTRLSIL.

The rearrangement uses TRBV4-1 and TRBJ2-5; the D gene is possibly TRBD1 (6 bases). In germline, CDR1 is MGHRA, CDR2 YSYEKL. The CDR3 runs 14 residues. Trimming left V 4 bases short and J 1 base short, with 10 bases between. CDR3 DNA: TGCGCCAGCAGCCCAGGGGACACCCAAGAGACCCAGTACTTC. Its translation: CASSPGDTQETQYF.

The CDR3 bases are TGCGCCAGCAGCACAGGGACGGGCTCCTACGAGCAGTACTTC. Its protein is CASSTGTGSYEQYF. V and J are TRBV4-1 and TRBJ2-7; tentatively, D is TRBD1 (6 bases). Germline V gene lookup returns CDR1 MGHRA and CDR2 YSYEKL. With 5 bases removed from V and 0 bases from J, the gap between germline ends came to 11 bases. The CDR3 contains 14 residues.

In its sample, this clone was seen once. The gene calls are TRBV5-8 and TRBJ2-3; TRBD1 might be the D (8 bases). Per germline, CDR1 SGHTS and CDR2 YDEGEE. The CDR3 is 14 residues long. V was trimmed by 5 bases and J by 3 bases, leaving 13 bases between them. CDR3 nucleotide sequence: TGTGCCAGCAGGACAGGGGAGGGGACAGATACGCAGTATTTT. Translated, it gives CASRTGEGTDTQYF.

This clone has only a few counts. The gene calls are TRBV5-4 and TRBJ2-1; 7 bases align to TRBD1. The CDR3 length is 15 residues. Trimming removed 4 bases from V and 1 base from J; junction bases left unmatched: 5. The germline gives CDR1 SGHNT, CDR2 YYREEE (reference sequence). The CDR3 protein is CASSTRQGSYNEQFF. CDR3 sequence (DNA): TGTGCCAGCAGCACCAGACAGGGTTCCTACAATGAGCAGTTCTTC. Filled out from reference TRBV5-4 and TRBJ2-1, the complete variable domain reads ETGVTQSPTHLIKTRGQQVTLRCSSQSGHNTVSWYQQALGQGPQFIFQYYREEENGRGNFPPRFSGLQFPNYSSELNVNALELDDSALYLCASSTRQGSYNEQFFGPGTRLTVL.

As to this clone: A far larger clone lies a single base away; this is likely a read error. The CDR3 is CASRLGGETQYF. The DNA for the CDR3 is TGTGCCAGCCGCTTAGGGGGCGAGACCCAGTACTTC. The gene calls are TRBV7-9 and TRBJ2-5, with TRBD1 matching 7 bases. The CDR3 is 12 amino acids. Germline CDR1 SEHNR, CDR2 FQNEAQ (reference sequence).

The chain carries TRBV4-1 and TRBJ2-7; the match to TRBD1 covers 9 bases. Germline-derived CDR1 and CDR2 are MGHRA and YSYEKL. The CDR3 is 17 residues long. Unmatched junction bases numbered 14, after V lost 2 bases and J lost 6 bases. The CDR3 DNA is TGCGCCAGCAGCCAACCCCTTGGGACAGGGAGAAACCCCGAGCAGTACTTC. It is translated as CASSQPLGTGRNPEQYF.

The chain couples TRBV18 to TRBJ2-2; 7 bases map to TRBD1. This CDR3 contains 16 residues. V lost 3 bases, J lost 4 bases, and 8 bases stayed unmatched. Germline CDR1 is KGHSH and CDR2 is LQKENI. The CDR3 bases are TGTGCCAGCTCACCGACAACAGGGGCTTCCACCGGGGAGCTGTTTTTT. Translating it yields CASSPTTGASTGELFF.

To note about this clone: The sample has other DNA sequences that encode this CDR3 too. The V call is TRBV14, the J call TRBJ2-1; TRBD2 matches at 10 bases. V trimming: 4 bases; J trimming: 4 bases; junction bases outside the gene matches: 4. The CDR3 contains 15 residues. Germline loops: CDR1 SGHDN, CDR2 FVKESK. CDR3 bases: TGTGCCAGCAGCCCACTAGCGGGATCTTACAATGAGCAGTTCTTC. Protein product: CASSPLAGSYNEQFF.

The chain recombines TRBV28 with TRBJ1-3; TRBD1 is a possible D gene (5 bases). CDR3 length equals 16 residues. Germline CDR1 reads MDHEN; CDR2 reads SYDVKM. V was cut by 5 bases and J by 0 bases, with 14 bases left in between. This CDR3 is CASSNSGTYSGNTIYF. The CDR3 nucleotides are TGTGCCAGCAGTAATTCAGGGACTTACTCTGGAAACACCATATATTTT.

The rearrangement joins TRBV6-5 to TRBJ1-5; perhaps TRBD1 as D (5 bases). Germline loops: CDR1 MNHEY, CDR2 SVGAGI. This CDR3 spans 14 amino acids. The V end lost 2 bases, the J end lost 5 bases, and 10 bases lay between the germline ends. The CDR3 coding sequence is TGTGCCAGCAGTTACAGTCAGGGTCATCAGCCCCAGCATTTT. Translating gives CASSYSQGHQPQHF.

The chain carries TRBV6-6 and TRBJ1-5; 7 bases align to TRBD1. V gave up 6 bases and J gave up 4 bases; unmatched junction bases: 9. Germline V gene lookup returns CDR1 MNHNY and CDR2 SVGAGI (reference sequence). The CDR3 extends over 15 amino acids. As DNA, the CDR3 is TGTGCCAGCAGAAACAGGGGAGGAATTAATCAGCCCCAGCATTTT. Its protein product is CASRNRGGINQPQHF.

The gene calls are TRBV27 and TRBJ2-5, with D unclear. V lost 0 bases to trimming and J lost 3 bases, with 8 bases between them. Looked up from germline, CDR1 is MNHEY and CDR2 is SMNVEV (reference sequence). CDR3 size: 14 residues. The CDR3 reads CASSLSFREETQYF. The CDR3 DNA reads TGTGCCAGCAGTTTATCCTTCCGGGAAGAGACCCAGTACTTC.